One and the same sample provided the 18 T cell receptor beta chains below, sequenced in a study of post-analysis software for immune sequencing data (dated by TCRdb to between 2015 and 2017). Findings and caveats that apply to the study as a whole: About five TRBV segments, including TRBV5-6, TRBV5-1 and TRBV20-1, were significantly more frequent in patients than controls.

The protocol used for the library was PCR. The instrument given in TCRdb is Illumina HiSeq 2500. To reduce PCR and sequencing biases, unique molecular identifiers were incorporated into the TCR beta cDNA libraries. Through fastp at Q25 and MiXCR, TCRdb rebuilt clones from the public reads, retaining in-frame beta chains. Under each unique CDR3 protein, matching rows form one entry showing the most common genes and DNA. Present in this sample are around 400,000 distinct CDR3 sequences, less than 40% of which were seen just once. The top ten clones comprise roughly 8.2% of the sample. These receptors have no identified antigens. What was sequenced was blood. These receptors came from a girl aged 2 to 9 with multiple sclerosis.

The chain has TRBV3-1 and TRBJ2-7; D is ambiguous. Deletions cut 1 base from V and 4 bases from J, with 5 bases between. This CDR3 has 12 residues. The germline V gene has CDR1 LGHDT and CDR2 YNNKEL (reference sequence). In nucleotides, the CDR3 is TGTGCCAGCAGCCAAGGATGGTACGAGCAGTACTTC. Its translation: CASSQGWYEQYF.

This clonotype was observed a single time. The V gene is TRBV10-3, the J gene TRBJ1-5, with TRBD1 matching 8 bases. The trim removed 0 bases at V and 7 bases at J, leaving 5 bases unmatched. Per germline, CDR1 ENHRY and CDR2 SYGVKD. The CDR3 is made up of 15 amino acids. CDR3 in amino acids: CAISESNRGNQPQHF. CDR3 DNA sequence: TGTGCCATCAGTGAGTCGAACAGGGGGAACCAGCCCCAGCATTTT.

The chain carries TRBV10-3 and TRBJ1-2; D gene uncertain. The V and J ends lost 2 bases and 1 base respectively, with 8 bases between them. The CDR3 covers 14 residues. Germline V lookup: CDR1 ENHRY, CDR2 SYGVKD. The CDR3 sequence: CAISEGPDNYGYTF. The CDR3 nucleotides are TGTGCCATCAGTGAGGGCCCCGATAACTATGGCTACACCTTC.

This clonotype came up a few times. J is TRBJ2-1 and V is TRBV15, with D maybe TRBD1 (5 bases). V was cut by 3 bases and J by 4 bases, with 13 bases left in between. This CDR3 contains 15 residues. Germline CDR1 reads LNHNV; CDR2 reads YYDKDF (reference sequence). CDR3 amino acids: CATSSVRQLYNEQFF. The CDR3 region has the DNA TGTGCCACCAGCAGCGTCAGACAGCTTTACAATGAGCAGTTCTTC.

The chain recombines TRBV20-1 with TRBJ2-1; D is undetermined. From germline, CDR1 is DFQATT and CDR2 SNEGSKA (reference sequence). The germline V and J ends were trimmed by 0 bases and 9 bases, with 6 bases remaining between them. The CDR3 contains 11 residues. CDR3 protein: CSARDTGEQFF. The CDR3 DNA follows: TGCAGTGCTAGAGATACGGGTGAGCAGTTCTTC.

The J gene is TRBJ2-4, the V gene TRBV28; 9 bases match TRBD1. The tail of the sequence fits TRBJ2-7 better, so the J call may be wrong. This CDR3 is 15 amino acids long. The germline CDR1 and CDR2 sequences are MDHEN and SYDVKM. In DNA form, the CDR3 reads TGTGCCAGCAGTGCACCCGGGACAGGGACCTACGAGCAGTACTTC. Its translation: CASSAPGTGTYEQYF.

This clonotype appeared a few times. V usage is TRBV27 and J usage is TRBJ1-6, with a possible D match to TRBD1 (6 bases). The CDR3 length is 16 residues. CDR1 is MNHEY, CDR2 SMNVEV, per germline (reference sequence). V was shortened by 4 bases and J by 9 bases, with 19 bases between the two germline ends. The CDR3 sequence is CASSSFPGTSGSPLHF. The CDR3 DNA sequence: TGTGCCAGCAGTTCCTTCCCCGGGACATCAGGTTCACCCCTCCACTTT.

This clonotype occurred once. The CDR3 bases are TGCAGTGCCGGGACTAGCTTGAGGCACGAGCAGTACTTC. Its protein product is CSAGTSLRHEQYF. The chain carries TRBV20-1 and TRBJ2-5; 9 positions match TRBD2. The tail of the sequence fits TRBJ2-7 better, so the J call may be wrong. Germline V gene data show CDR1 as DFQATT and CDR2 as SNEGSKA (reference sequence). This CDR3 has 13 amino acids.

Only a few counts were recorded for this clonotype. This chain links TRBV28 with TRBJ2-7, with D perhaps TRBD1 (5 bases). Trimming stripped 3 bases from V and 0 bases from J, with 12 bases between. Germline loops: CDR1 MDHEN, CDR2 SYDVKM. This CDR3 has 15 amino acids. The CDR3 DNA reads TGTGCCAGCAGTTTTGGTGGGGCCTCCTCCTACGAGCAGTACTTC. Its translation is CASSFGGASSYEQYF.

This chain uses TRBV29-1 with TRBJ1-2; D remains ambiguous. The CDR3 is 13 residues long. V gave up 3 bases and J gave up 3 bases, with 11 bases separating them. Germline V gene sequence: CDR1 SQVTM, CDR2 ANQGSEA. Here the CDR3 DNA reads TGCAGCGTTGATCCCAGGACCCACTATGGCTACACCTTC. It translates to CSVDPRTHYGYTF.

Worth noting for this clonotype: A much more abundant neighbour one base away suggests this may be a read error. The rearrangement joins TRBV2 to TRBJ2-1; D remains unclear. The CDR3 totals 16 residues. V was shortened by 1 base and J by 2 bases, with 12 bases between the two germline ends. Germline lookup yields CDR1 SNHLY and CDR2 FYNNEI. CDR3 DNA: TGTGCCAGCAGTGAAGAAGATTGCACTACCTACAATGAGCAGTTCTTC. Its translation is CASSEEDCTTYNEQFF.

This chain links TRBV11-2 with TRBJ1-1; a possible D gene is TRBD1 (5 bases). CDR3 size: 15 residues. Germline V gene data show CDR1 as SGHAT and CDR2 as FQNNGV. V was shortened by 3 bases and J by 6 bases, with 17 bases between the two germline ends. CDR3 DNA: TGTGCCAGCAGCTTCGCGTCCCAGGGAATTGCTGAAGCTTTCTTT. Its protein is CASSFASQGIAEAFF.

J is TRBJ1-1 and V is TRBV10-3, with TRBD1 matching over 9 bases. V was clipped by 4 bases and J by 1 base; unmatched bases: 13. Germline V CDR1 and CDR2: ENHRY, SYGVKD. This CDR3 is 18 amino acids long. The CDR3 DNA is TGTGCCATCAGTGCCTCCGAGGGGACAGGGACAAGGAACACTGAAGCTTTCTTT. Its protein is CAISASEGTGTRNTEAFF.

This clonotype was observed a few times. As DNA, the CDR3 is TGTGCCAGCAGTTACTCGATTAACCGACAGGACACTGAAGCTTTCTTT. Encoded protein: CASSYSINRQDTEAFF. The rearrangement links TRBV6-5 to TRBJ1-1, with TRBD1 as a possible D gene (6 bases). Germline loops: CDR1 MNHEY, CDR2 SVGAGI. The CDR3 loop spans 16 amino acids. The V and J ends lost 0 bases and 3 bases respectively, with 14 bases between them.

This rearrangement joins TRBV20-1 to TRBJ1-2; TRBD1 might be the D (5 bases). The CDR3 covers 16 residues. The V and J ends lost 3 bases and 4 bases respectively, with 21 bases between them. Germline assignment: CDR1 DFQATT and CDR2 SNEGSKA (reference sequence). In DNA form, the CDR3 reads TGCAGTGCTAGCATCACCCGGGACCTGGCGGGCTATGGCTACACCTTC. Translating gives CSASITRDLAGYGYTF.

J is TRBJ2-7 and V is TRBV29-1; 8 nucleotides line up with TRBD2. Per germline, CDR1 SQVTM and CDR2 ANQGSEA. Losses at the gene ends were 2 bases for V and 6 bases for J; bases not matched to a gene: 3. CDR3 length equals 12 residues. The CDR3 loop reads CSVERGRREQYF. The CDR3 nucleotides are TGCAGCGTTGAACGCGGGAGGCGCGAGCAGTACTTC.

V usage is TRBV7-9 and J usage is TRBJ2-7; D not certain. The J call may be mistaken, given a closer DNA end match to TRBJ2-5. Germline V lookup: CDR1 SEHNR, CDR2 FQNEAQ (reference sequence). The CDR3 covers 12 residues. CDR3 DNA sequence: TGTGCCAGCAGCTTAGACTCCTCGACCCAGTACTTC. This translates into CASSLDSSTQYF.

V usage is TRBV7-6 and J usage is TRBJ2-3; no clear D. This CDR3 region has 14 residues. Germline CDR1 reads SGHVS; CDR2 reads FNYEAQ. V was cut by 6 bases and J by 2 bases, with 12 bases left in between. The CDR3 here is CASSRLRNTDTQYF. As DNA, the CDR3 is TGTGCCAGCAGTAGGTTACGGAACACAGATACGCAGTATTTT.